Following are 31 T cell receptor beta chains from one sample sequenced in a study of blood T cell repertoires in COVID-19. Only in-frame clones appear in the TCRdb table, and some are missing; sequencing was by immunoSEQ multiplex PCR. The sample lists about 300,000 clones, just under 90% occurring once. The sequenced sample was PBMCs or T cells enriched from blood (not recorded which). These receptors originate from a woman aged 45-60 years who had been exposed to COVID-19.

Written as DNA, the CDR3 is TGTGCCACCAGTGATGGGATGACTAGCGCGACGACAGATACGCAGTATTTT. Translating gives CATSDGMTSATTDTQYF. The V gene is TRBV24-1, the J gene TRBJ2-3; 8 bases match TRBD2. This CDR3 comprises 17 residues. J gave up 3 bases and V 3 bases, and 10 bases lay outside the gene matches. Germline V gene lookup returns CDR1 KGHDR and CDR2 SFDVKD.

This clone occurred once. V is TRBV3-1 (or the pseudogene TRBV3-2) and J is TRBJ1-6; a weak D match, TRBD1 (5 bases). The CDR3 covers 16 residues. Germline CDR1 and CDR2: LGHDT and YNNKEL (reference sequence). V was cut by 3 bases and J by 10 bases, with 19 bases left in between. CDR3 nucleotide sequence: TGTGCCAGCAGCCAGGGGGGGAGGGCACCGCCGTCACCCCTCCACTTT. This sequence encodes CASSQGGRAPPSPLHF.

The chain is built from TRBV2 and TRBJ1-6; a possible D gene is TRBD1 (6 bases). Between the trimmed V and J ends, which lost 4 bases and 0 bases, there was a span of 10 bases. The CDR3 spans 16 residues. Germline values: CDR1 SNHLY, CDR2 FYNNEI. CDR3 sequence reads: CASSGEGGSYNSPLHF. CDR3 in DNA: TGTGCCAGCAGTGGGGAGGGGGGCTCCTATAATTCACCCCTCCACTTT.

In its sample, this clone was seen a few times. The chain couples TRBV19 to TRBJ1-2; D uncertain. The V gene lost 9 bases and the J gene lost 0 bases, with 14 bases spanning the gap. The CDR3 spans 14 residues. Per the germline V gene, CDR1 is LNHDA and CDR2 is SQIVND (reference sequence). This chain's CDR3 is CASRREISNYGYTF. CDR3 nucleotides: TGTGCCAGCAGAAGGGAGATCTCTAACTATGGCTACACCTTC.

This clone occurred a few times. V usage is TRBV10-3 and J usage is TRBJ2-7; 7 bases are shared with TRBD2. The CDR3 spans 14 residues. CDR1 and CDR2 (germline): ENHRY, SYGVKD. After removal of 10 bases from V and 4 bases from J, the junction contained 13 bases not matched to a gene. The chain's CDR3 is CATNERGLSYEQYF. CDR3 nucleotides: TGTGCCACCAACGAGCGGGGTCTTAGTTACGAGCAGTACTTC.

The chain combines TRBV7-8 with TRBJ1-6; unclear D gene. V shed 4 bases and J shed 11 bases, with 18 bases lying between them. There are 15 residues in the CDR3. Germline assignment: CDR1 SGHVS and CDR2 FQNEAQ. CDR3 DNA sequence: TGTGCCAGCAGCTCCGGCCCGGGTGTTGGTACACCCCTCCACTTT. Residues: CASSSGPGVGTPLHF.

V usage is TRBV3-1 (or the pseudogene TRBV3-2) and J usage is TRBJ1-6; no clear D. The CDR3 has 14 residues. V shed 0 bases and J shed 9 bases, with 9 bases lying between them. The germline CDR1 and CDR2 sequences are LGHDT and YNNKEL (reference sequence). The CDR3 loop reads CASSQEPVGSPLHF. The CDR3, as DNA: TGTGCCAGCAGCCAAGAGCCCGTCGGTTCACCCCTCCACTTT.

The sample holds one count of this clone. This chain connects TRBV30 to TRBJ2-3; tentatively, D is TRBD2 (5 bases). Germline CDR1 GTSNPN, CDR2 SVGIG (reference sequence). The CDR3 is made up of 13 amino acids. V was cut by 2 bases and J by 8 bases, with 14 bases left in between. CDR3 residues: CAWSRVSRGTQYF. The CDR3 nucleotides are TGTGCCTGGAGTAGAGTAAGTCGGGGTACGCAGTATTTT. Full variable domain (outside the CDR3, taken from reference TRBV30 and TRBJ2-3): SQTIHQWPATLVQPVGSPLSLECTVEGTSNPNLYWYRQAAGRGLQLLFYSVGIGQISSEVPQNLSASRPQDRQFILSSKKLLLSDSGFYLCAWSRVSRGTQYFGPGTRLTVL.

The rearrangement links TRBV7-2 to TRBJ2-7, with D possibly matching TRBD2 (5 bases). CDR1 is SGHTA, CDR2 FQGNSA, per germline. V lost 2 bases and J 1 base, leaving 12 bases between the germline ends. CDR3 length: 15 amino acids. The CDR3 spells CASSLSGGQSYEQYF. CDR3 nucleotide sequence: TGTGCCAGCAGCTTATCAGGCGGGCAATCCTACGAGCAGTACTTC.

For this clone: Other DNA sequences of this sample code for an identical CDR3. The V call is TRBV9, the J call TRBJ2-3; 9 positions match TRBD2. CDR3 length: 16 amino acids. Germline CDR1 and CDR2: SGDLS and YYNGEE. V lost 0 bases and J lost 2; bases outside the gene matches: 4. As DNA, the CDR3 is TGTGCCAGCAGCGTAGGGGCTAGCGGGGACACAGATACGCAGTATTTT. This encodes CASSVGASGDTDTQYF.

V gene TRBV9 combines with J gene TRBJ2-3; D gene uncertain. Germline CDR1 SGDLS, CDR2 YYNGEE. The CDR3 is made up of 15 amino acids. Deletions cut 0 bases from V and 6 bases from J, with 14 bases between. The CDR3 spells CASSVVGTLFDTQYF. Written as DNA, the CDR3 is TGTGCCAGCAGCGTAGTCGGTACTCTCTTTGATACGCAGTATTTT.

The chain links TRBV18 to TRBJ1-2; D may be TRBD1 (6 bases). The CDR3 totals 12 residues. The V gene lost 2 bases and the J gene lost 7 bases, with 8 bases spanning the gap. The germline V gene encodes CDR1 KGHSH and CDR2 LQKENI. This CDR3 reads CASSPNRVGYTF. CDR3 nucleotides: TGTGCCAGCTCACCAAACAGGGTTGGCTACACCTTC.

The chain uses TRBV6-5 and TRBJ2-7, with 9 bases aligning to TRBD2. Germline V lookup: CDR1 MNHEY, CDR2 SVGAGI. This CDR3 has 15 amino acids. V lost 6 bases, J lost 0 bases, and 6 bases stayed unmatched. The CDR3 coding sequence is TGTGCCAGCAGCGCCGGGACTAGCAGCTCCTACGAGCAGTACTTC. It translates to CASSAGTSSSYEQYF.

The V gene is TRBV11-2, the J gene TRBJ2-7; maybe TRBD1 (7 bases). The V end was cut by 5 bases, the J end by 6 bases, with 20 bases between. The germline V gene encodes CDR1 SGHAT and CDR2 FQNNGV. This CDR3 is built from 15 residues. This CDR3 reads CASSPHTAGGGEQYF. The CDR3 coding sequence is TGTGCCAGCAGCCCCCATACAGCAGGGGGAGGCGAGCAGTACTTC.

This chain links TRBV9 with TRBJ1-2; unclear D gene. The germline V gene encodes CDR1 SGDLS and CDR2 YYNGEE. This CDR3 contains 16 residues. The ends were cut back, 0 bases at V and 8 bases at J, with 20 bases in the middle. In DNA form, the CDR3 reads TGTGCCAGCAGCGTAGGTAGCGGGGAGCGTTCGGAGGGCTACACCTTC. Amino acids: CASSVGSGERSEGYTF. Full variable domain (rest looked up from reference TRBV9 and TRBJ1-2): DSGVTQTPKHLITATGQRVTLRCSPRSGDLSVYWYQQSLDQGLQFLIQYYNGEERAKGNILERFSAQQFPDLHSELNLSSLELGDSALYFCASSVGSGERSEGYTFGSGTRLTVV.

This clone was picked up one time. V and J are TRBV7-8 and TRBJ2-5; 13 positions match TRBD2. V lost 2 bases and J lost 4; bases outside the gene matches: 4. Germline values: CDR1 SGHVS, CDR2 FQNEAQ. The CDR3 totals 16 residues. The CDR3 loop is CASSLRLAGGAETQYF. The CDR3 nucleotides read TGTGCCAGCAGCTTAAGACTAGCGGGGGGTGCAGAGACCCAGTACTTC. The full variable domain, its missing parts supplied by reference TRBV7-8 and TRBJ2-5, is GAGVSQSPRYKVAKRGQDVALRCDPISGHVSLFWYQQALGQGPEFLTYFQNEAQLDKSGLPSDRFFAERPEGSVSTLKIQRTQQEDSAVYLCASSLRLAGGAETQYFGPGTRLLVL.

The rearrangement joins TRBV5-1 to TRBJ1-2, with D perhaps matching TRBD1 (6 bases). V lost 4 bases and J 4 bases, leaving 11 bases between the germline ends. This CDR3 region has 13 residues. Germline lookup yields CDR1 SGHRS and CDR2 YFSETQ. CDR3 amino acids: CASSPGQIYGYTF. The CDR3 DNA is TGCGCCAGCAGCCCGGGACAAATCTATGGCTACACCTTC.

The chain links TRBV30 to TRBJ1-6; 10 bases are shared with TRBD1. The CDR3 has 13 residues. CDR1 and CDR2 from the germline V gene are GTSNPN and SVGIG (reference sequence). Losses at the gene ends were 5 bases for V and 7 bases for J; bases not matched to a gene: 2. CDR3 in DNA: TGTGCCTGGGGGGACAGGGGAAATTCACCCCTCCACTTT. It codes for CAWGDRGNSPLHF.

As regards this clone: An end of the junction does not agree with germline; a read error may underlie this. The chain recombines TRBV6-5 with TRBJ1-1, with D possibly being TRBD1 (6 bases). CDR1 is MNHEY, CDR2 SVGAGI, per germline. The length of the CDR3 is 15 residues. CDR3 amino acids: CASRYSGGLGTEAFF. The CDR3 region has the DNA TGTGCCAGCCGTTACTCCGGGGGGCTGGGCACTGAAGCTTTCTTT.

The J gene is TRBJ1-3, the V gene TRBV7-6, with 8 nucleotides matching TRBD1. Trimming cost V 5 bases and J 4 bases; bases outside gene matches: 10. This CDR3 is built from 16 residues. Germline V gene data show CDR1 as SGHVS and CDR2 as FNYEAQ. The CDR3 sequence is CASSKGQAFFGNTIYF. Written as DNA, the CDR3 is TGTGCCAGCAGCAAGGGACAGGCTTTTTTCGGAAACACCATATATTTT.

This sequence joins TRBV7-9 and TRBJ2-5; TRBD1 matches at 9 bases. Germline V lookup: CDR1 SEHNR, CDR2 FQNEAQ (reference sequence). V was pared by 4 bases and J by 4 bases, with 7 bases of the junction left unmatched. This CDR3 region has 15 residues. The CDR3 spells CASSSLRDRAETQYF. The CDR3, as DNA: TGTGCCAGCAGCTCTCTCCGGGACAGGGCAGAGACCCAGTACTTC.

The gene calls are TRBV9 and TRBJ2-1; D unclear. This CDR3 contains 14 residues. CDR1 is SGDLS, CDR2 YYNGEE, per germline. V dropped 3 bases and J dropped 0 bases, with 7 bases sitting between them. The CDR3 sequence: CASSGRVSYNEQFF. The CDR3 region has the DNA TGTGCCAGCAGCGGAAGAGTCTCCTACAATGAGCAGTTCTTC.

The chain carries TRBV4-1 and TRBJ2-3; 14 nucleotides agree with TRBD2. This CDR3 spans 17 amino acids. V dropped 4 bases and J dropped 0; count of bases not matched to a gene: 3. CDR1 and CDR2 (germline): MGHRA, YSYEKL. The CDR3 region is CASSLGLAGGSTDTQYF. DNA for the CDR3: TGCGCCAGCAGCCTAGGACTAGCGGGGGGTAGCACAGATACGCAGTATTTT.

This chain links TRBV21-1 with TRBJ2-7; the table assigns TRBD1, which was not confirmed against the DNA. TRBV21-1 is a pseudogene segment. The CDR3 has 16 residues. The CDR3, as DNA: TGTGCCAGCAGCAAAGGTCGAAACAGGGGGCCTTACGAGCAGTACTTC. Translated: CASSKGRNRGPYEQYF.

The chain combines TRBV5-5 with TRBJ2-2, with TRBD2 matching 7 bases. After removal of 4 bases from V and 1 base from J, the junction contained 1 base not matched to a gene. Germline V gene sequence: CDR1 SGHKS, CDR2 YYEKEE (reference sequence). The CDR3 loop spans 14 amino acids. The CDR3: CASSRGENTGELFF. CDR3 nucleotide sequence: TGTGCCAGCAGCCGGGGGGAGAACACCGGGGAGCTGTTTTTT. The whole variable domain, filled in from reference TRBV5-5 and TRBJ2-2, reads DAGVTQSPTHLIKTRGQQVTLRCSPISGHKSVSWYQQVLGQGPQFIFQYYEKEERGRGNFPDRFSARQFPNYSSELNVNALLLGDSALYLCASSRGENTGELFFGEGSRLTVL.

The chain uses TRBV3-1 (or the pseudogene TRBV3-2) and TRBJ1-6; TRBD1 matches 8 bases. The ends lost 1 base at V and 7 bases at J; junction bases unmatched: 0. Germline assignment: CDR1 LGHDT and CDR2 YNNKEL (reference sequence). This CDR3 region has 14 residues. The CDR3 is CASSQGTGNSPLHF. Written as DNA, the CDR3 is TGTGCCAGCAGCCAAGGGACAGGGAATTCACCCCTCCACTTT.

This clone was detected once. This rearrangement joins TRBV5-4 to TRBJ2-2; D possibly corresponds to TRBD2 (5 bases). This CDR3 has 13 residues. V shed 1 base and J shed 5 bases, with 6 bases lying between them. CDR1 and CDR2 from the germline V gene are SGHNT and YYREEE (reference sequence). The CDR3 region is CASSLPGTGELFF. The CDR3 DNA is TGTGCCAGCAGCTTGCCGGGGACCGGGGAGCTGTTTTTT.

The chain is built from TRBV5-5 and TRBJ2-6; D is perhaps TRBD1 (5 bases). V dropped 3 bases and J dropped 4 bases, with 20 bases sitting between them. The CDR3 extends over 18 amino acids. Looked up from germline, CDR1 is SGHKS and CDR2 is YYEKEE (reference sequence). The chain's CDR3 is CASSYNQGMVQGANVLTF. DNA of the CDR3: TGTGCCAGCAGCTATAACCAGGGAATGGTGCAAGGGGCCAACGTCCTGACTTTC.

J is TRBJ2-1 and V is TRBV2; perhaps TRBD2 as D (5 bases). Deletions cut 11 bases from V and 6 bases from J, with 11 bases between. The CDR3 sequence is 11 residues long. Germline V gene sequence: CDR1 SNHLY, CDR2 FYNNEI. CDR3 in DNA: TGTGCCGGTAGGACTGCCAATGAGCAGTTCTTC. Protein product: CAGRTANEQFF.

The rearrangement joins TRBV5-6 to TRBJ1-1; D remains ambiguous. Germline CDR1 is SGHDT and CDR2 is YYEEEE. The V and J ends lost 3 bases and 4 bases respectively, with 10 bases between them. The CDR3 contains 13 residues. The CDR3 DNA sequence: TGTGCCAGCAGCTGGGCCAGCGGCACTGAAGCTTTCTTT. Translating it yields CASSWASGTEAFF.

This clone was seen a handful of times. The rearrangement joins TRBV21-1 to TRBJ1-6. TRBV21-1 is designated a pseudogene. This CDR3 is built from 14 residues. The CDR3 sequence: CASSKVGGNSPLHF. DNA for the CDR3: TGTGCCAGCAGCAAAGTTGGCGGTAATTCACCCCTCCACTTT.